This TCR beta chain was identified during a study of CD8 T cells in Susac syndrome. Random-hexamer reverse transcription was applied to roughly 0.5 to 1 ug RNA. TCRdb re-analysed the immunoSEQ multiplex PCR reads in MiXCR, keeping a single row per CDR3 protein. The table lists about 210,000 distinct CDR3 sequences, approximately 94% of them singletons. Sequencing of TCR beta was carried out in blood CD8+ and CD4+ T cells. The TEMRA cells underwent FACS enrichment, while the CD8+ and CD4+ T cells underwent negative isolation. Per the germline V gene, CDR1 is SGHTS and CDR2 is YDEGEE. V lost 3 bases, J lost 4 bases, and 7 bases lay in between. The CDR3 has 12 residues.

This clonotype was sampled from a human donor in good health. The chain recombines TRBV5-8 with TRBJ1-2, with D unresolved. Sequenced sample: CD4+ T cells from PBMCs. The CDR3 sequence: CASSYTAYGYTF. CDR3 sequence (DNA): TGTGCCAGCAGCTACACTGCCTATGGCTACACCTTC.